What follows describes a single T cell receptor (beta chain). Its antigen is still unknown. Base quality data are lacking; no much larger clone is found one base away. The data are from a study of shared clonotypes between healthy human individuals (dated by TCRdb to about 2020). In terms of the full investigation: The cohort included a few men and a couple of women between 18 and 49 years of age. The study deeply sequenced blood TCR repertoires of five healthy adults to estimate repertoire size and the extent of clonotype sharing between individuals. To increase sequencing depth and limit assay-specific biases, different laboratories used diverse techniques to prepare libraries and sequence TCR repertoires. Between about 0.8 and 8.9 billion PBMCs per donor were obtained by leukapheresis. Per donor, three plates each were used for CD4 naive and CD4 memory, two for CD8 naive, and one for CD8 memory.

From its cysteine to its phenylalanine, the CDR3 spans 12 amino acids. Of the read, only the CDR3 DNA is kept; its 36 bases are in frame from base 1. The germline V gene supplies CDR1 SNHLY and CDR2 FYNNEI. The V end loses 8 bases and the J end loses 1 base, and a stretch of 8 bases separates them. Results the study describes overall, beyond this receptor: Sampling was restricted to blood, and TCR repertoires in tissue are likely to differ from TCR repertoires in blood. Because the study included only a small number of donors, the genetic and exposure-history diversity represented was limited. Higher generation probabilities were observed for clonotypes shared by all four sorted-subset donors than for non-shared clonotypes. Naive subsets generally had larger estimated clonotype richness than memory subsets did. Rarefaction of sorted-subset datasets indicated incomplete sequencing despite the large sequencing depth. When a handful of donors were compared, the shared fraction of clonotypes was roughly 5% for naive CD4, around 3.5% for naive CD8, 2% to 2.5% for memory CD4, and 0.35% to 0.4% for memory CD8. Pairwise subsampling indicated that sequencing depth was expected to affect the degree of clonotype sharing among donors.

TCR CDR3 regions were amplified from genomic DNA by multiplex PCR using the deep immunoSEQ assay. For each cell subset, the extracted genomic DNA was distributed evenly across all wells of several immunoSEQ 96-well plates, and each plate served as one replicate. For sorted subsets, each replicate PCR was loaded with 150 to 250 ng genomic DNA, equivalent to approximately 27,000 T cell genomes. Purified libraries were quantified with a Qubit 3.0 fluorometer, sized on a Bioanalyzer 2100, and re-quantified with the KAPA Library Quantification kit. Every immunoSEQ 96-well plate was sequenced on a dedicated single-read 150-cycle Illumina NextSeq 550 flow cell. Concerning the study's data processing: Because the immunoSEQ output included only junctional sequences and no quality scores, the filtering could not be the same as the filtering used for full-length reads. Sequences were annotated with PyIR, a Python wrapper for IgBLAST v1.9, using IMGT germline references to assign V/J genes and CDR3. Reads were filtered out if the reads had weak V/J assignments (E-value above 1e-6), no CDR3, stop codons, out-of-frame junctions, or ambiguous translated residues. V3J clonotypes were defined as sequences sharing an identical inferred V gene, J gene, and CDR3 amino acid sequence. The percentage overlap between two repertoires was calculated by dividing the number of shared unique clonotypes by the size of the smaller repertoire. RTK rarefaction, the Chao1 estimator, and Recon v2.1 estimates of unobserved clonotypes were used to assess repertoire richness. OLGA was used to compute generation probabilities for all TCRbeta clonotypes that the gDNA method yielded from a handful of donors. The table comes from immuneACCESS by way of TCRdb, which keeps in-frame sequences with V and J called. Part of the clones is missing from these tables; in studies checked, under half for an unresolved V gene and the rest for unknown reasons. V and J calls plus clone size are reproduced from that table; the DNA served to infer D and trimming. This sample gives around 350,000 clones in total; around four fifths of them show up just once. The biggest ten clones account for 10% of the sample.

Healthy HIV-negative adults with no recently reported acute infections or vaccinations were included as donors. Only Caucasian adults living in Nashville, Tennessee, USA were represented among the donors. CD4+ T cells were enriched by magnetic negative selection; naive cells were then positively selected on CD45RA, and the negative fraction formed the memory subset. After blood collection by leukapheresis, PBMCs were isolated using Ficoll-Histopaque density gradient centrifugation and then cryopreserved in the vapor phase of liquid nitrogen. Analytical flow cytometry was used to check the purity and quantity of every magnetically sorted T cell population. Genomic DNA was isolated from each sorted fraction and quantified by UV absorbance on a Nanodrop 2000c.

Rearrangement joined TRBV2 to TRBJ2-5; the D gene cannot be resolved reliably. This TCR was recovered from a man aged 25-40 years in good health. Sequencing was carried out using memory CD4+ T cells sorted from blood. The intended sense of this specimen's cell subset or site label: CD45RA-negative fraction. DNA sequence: TGTGCCAGCCGTCCCCCCCAAGAGACCCAGTACTTC. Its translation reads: CASRPPQETQYF.